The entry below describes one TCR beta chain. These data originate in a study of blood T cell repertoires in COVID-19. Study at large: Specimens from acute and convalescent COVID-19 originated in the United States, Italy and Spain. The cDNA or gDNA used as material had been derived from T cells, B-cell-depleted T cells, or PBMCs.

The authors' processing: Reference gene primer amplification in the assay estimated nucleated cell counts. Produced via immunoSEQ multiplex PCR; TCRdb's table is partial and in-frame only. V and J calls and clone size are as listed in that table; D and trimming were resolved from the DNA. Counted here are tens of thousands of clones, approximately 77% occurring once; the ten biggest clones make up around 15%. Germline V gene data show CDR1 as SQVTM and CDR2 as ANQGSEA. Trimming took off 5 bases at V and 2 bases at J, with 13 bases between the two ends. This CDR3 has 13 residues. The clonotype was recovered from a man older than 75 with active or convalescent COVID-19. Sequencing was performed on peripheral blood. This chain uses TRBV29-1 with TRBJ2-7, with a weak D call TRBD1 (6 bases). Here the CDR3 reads CSVTGQGPYEQYF. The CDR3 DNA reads TGCAGCGTTACGGGACAAGGTCCCTACGAGCAGTACTTC.